The clone carrying this T cell receptor beta chain was observed a few times. What it recognizes is unknown. CDR1 and CDR2 from the germline V gene are KGHDR and SFDVKD. The V end was cut by 2 bases, the J end by 6 bases, with 9 bases between. This CDR3 region has 13 residues. The source of the sample is a study of T cell repertoires in cytomegalovirus infection. Study background: Used in the study were CMV epitopes, some recently identified and HLA-C-restricted, others well-studied and HLA-B-restricted. It can be stated that public TCR beta signatures indicated CMV infection as well as a matching HLA type. Study-level results: In two of eight donors, the top clonotype was HLA-C-restricted CMV-specific. Of the TCR beta families, the public ones yielded a cumulative frequency that identified carriers of CMV plus the relevant HLA.

Each CDR3 protein is one row after TCRdb ran MiXCR on the reads. The sample lists 570,000 or so distinct CDR3 sequences, over 35% occurring once. This receptor was obtained from a human donor in good health (CMV status not recorded). Some clones in this sample may be carry-over from other donors' samples. The starting material was cultured PBMCs, obtained from culture after CMV antigen stimulation. The J gene is TRBJ2-5, the V gene TRBV24-1; unclear D gene. The CDR3 region has the DNA TGTGCCACCAGTGATTCGCGGTACAAGACCCAGTACTTC. Protein product: CATSDSRYKTQYF.